The 20 T cell receptor beta chains below were found in one sample sequenced in a study of molecular identifiers for immune sequencing clone quantification. TCRdb re-called the PCR reads with MiXCR, one entry per CDR3 protein. The data contain about 510,000 distinct CDR3 sequences, about 25% of them singletons. The sample was naive CD8+ T cells from blood, with Jurkat cell RNA spiked in. As for subset: FACS-sorted CD8+CD4-CCR7+CD45RA+ naive T cells. These TCRs come from a human donor in good health. Some libraries in this study had Jurkat cell RNA spiked in.

This clonotype came up many times. The rearrangement joins TRBV30 to TRBJ2-7; TRBD2 might be the D (5 bases). Trimming shortened V by 4 bases and J by 3 bases, and 16 bases separated the two germline ends. Germline CDR1 GTSNPN, CDR2 SVGIG (reference sequence). The CDR3 spans 14 residues. The CDR3 sequence: CAWTAGIGDYEQYF. Written as DNA, the CDR3 is TGTGCCTGGACCGCCGGGATCGGAGACTACGAGCAGTACTTC.

The chain carries TRBV18 and TRBJ2-7, with no clear D. The V gene's germline CDR1 is KGHSH and CDR2 LQKENI. The V end lost 2 bases, the J end lost 1 base, and 12 bases lay between the germline ends. The CDR3 is made up of 15 amino acids. The CDR3 DNA reads as TGTGCCAGCTCACCAACAGCCCTAACTTCCTACGAGCAGTACTTC. Translating it yields CASSPTALTSYEQYF. Using reference TRBV18 and TRBJ2-7 for the parts outside the CDR3, the full variable domain is NAGVMQNPRHLVRRRGQEARLRCSPMKGHSHVYWYRQLPEEGLKFMVYLQKENIIDESGMPKERFSAEFPKEGPSILRIQQVVRGDSAAYFCASSPTALTSYEQYFGPGTRLTVT.

The chain has TRBV19 and TRBJ1-2, with unresolved D. Germline lookup yields CDR1 LNHDA and CDR2 SQIVND (reference sequence). The CDR3 runs 13 residues. The V end was cut by 5 bases, the J end by 11 bases, with 18 bases between. CDR3 nucleotide sequence: TGTGCCAGTAGTTTTCGTACGGACTGGGGATACACCTTC. Amino acids: CASSFRTDWGYTF. The variable domain in full, with the rest retrieved from reference TRBV19 and TRBJ1-2, is DGGITQSPKYLFRKEGQNVTLSCEQNLNHDAMYWYRQDPGQGLRLIYYSQIVNDFQKGDIAEGYSVSREKKESFPLTVTSAQKNPTAFYLCASSFRTDWGYTFGSGTRLTVV.

This clonotype has a count of ten or more. DNA of the CDR3: TGTGCCAGCAGCCCCGGACAGCAGAATCAGCCCCAGCATTTT. Translating it yields CASSPGQQNQPQHF. V usage is TRBV7-8 and J usage is TRBJ1-5, with a tentative D call TRBD1 (6 bases). The CDR3 is 14 amino acids. Germline CDR1 SGHVS, CDR2 FQNEAQ. Trimming took off 5 bases at V and 4 bases at J, with 12 bases between the two ends. Full variable domain (outside the CDR3, taken from reference TRBV7-8 and TRBJ1-5): GAGVSQSPRYKVAKRGQDVALRCDPISGHVSLFWYQQALGQGPEFLTYFQNEAQLDKSGLPSDRFFAERPEGSVSTLKIQRTQQEDSAVYLCASSPGQQNQPQHFGDGTRLSIL.

This clonotype has ten or more counts. The chain employs TRBV7-8 and TRBJ1-1; perhaps TRBD1 as D (5 bases). Trimming cost V 4 bases and J 4 bases, with 13 bases left between them. Germline-derived CDR1 and CDR2 are SGHVS and FQNEAQ. This CDR3 comprises 14 residues. CDR3 bases: TGTGCCAGCAGCTCTCACCCGACAGTCACTGAAGCTTTCTTT. As protein: CASSSHPTVTEAFF.

This clonotype came up many times. The gene calls are TRBV14 and TRBJ2-3; D gene ambiguous. The V gene's germline CDR1 is SGHDN and CDR2 FVKESK. The CDR3 totals 16 residues. Trimming stripped 0 bases from V and 0 bases from J, with 10 bases between. CDR3 in DNA: TGTGCCAGCAGCCAAGACCTCTCCCCTAGCACAGATACGCAGTATTTT. It encodes CASSQDLSPSTDTQYF. The variable domain in full, with the rest retrieved from reference TRBV14 and TRBJ2-3, is EAGVTQFPSHSVIEKGQTVTLRCDPISGHDNLYWYRRVMGKEIKFLLHFVKESKQDESGMPNNRFLAERTGGTYSTLKVQPAELEDSGVYFCASSQDLSPSTDTQYFGPGTRLTVL.

This clonotype occurred a few times. The chain combines TRBV19 with TRBJ2-1; D not resolved. The germline V gene encodes CDR1 LNHDA and CDR2 SQIVND (reference sequence). The CDR3 sequence is 15 residues long. V gave up 1 base and J gave up 1 base, with 8 bases separating them. This CDR3 is CASSIATRSYNEQFF. CDR3 DNA sequence: TGTGCCAGTAGTATAGCGACCCGTTCCTACAATGAGCAGTTCTTC.

In its sample, this clonotype was seen a few times. The chain has TRBV15 and TRBJ1-1; D uncertain. Germline lookup yields CDR1 LNHNV and CDR2 YYDKDF (reference sequence). V lost 0 bases, J lost 10 bases, and 15 bases lay in between. This CDR3 comprises 14 residues. CDR3 sequence (DNA): TGTGCCACCAGCAGAGAGGGTCTCAGAGAGGTAGCTTTCTTT. Translating gives CATSREGLREVAFF.

In this sample, this clonotype turned up many times. V is TRBV7-2 and J is TRBJ1-1; tentatively, D is TRBD1 (5 bases). Per the germline V gene, CDR1 is SGHTA and CDR2 is FQGNSA. V gave up 0 bases and J gave up 4 bases, with 18 bases separating them. The CDR3 has 17 amino acids. CDR3 coding DNA: TGTGCCAGCAGCTTAGCGCTAATTCTGGGGGGGGTCACTGAAGCTTTCTTT. Protein sequence: CASSLALILGGVTEAFF.

DNA of the CDR3: TGCGCCAGCAGCCAAGATCACAGAGCACTGAACACTGAAGCTTTCTTT. Its protein is CASSQDHRALNTEAFF. The chain recombines TRBV4-1 with TRBJ1-1, with D unresolved. Germline CDR1 is MGHRA and CDR2 is YSYEKL. This CDR3 is built from 16 residues. V was cut by 0 bases and J by 0 bases, with 11 bases left in between.

This clonotype occurred a few times. The gene calls are TRBV4-2 and TRBJ2-1; D unresolved. The CDR3 consists of 17 residues. V was pared by 2 bases and J by 0 bases, with 14 bases between. CDR1 and CDR2 from the germline V gene are LGHNA and YNFKEQ. CDR3 DNA sequence: TGTGCCAGCAGCCAATCTCGCGGTCCCAGCTCCTACAATGAGCAGTTCTTC. Its protein product is CASSQSRGPSSYNEQFF.

A note on this clonotype: One junction end does not reproduce the germline sequence, and a read error may be involved. The chain couples TRBV10-3 to TRBJ1-1; no definite D call. The CDR3 length is 12 residues. Germline V gene data show CDR1 as ENHRY and CDR2 as SYGVKD. The CDR3 is CAISESNNEAFF. As DNA, the CDR3 is TGTGCCATCAGTGAGTCGAACAATGAAGCTTTCTTT.

This sequence joins TRBV4-3 and TRBJ2-2; maybe TRBD1 (6 bases). Trimming removed 2 bases from V and 1 base from J, with 8 bases in between. The V gene's germline CDR1 is LGHNA and CDR2 YSLEER. The CDR3 extends over 15 amino acids. CDR3 sequence (DNA): TGCGCCAGCAGCCAAACGGGACAGAACACCGGGGAGCTGTTTTTT. It specifies CASSQTGQNTGELFF.

There are many counts of this clonotype. The chain couples TRBV4-3 to TRBJ1-1, with D unclear. Germline-derived CDR1 and CDR2 are LGHNA and YSLEER. This CDR3 is built from 13 residues. The V gene lost 3 bases and the J gene lost 7 bases, with 12 bases spanning the gap. The CDR3 region has the DNA TGCGCCAGCAGCCATGGAACTTGGGGTGAAGCTTTCTTT. Amino acids: CASSHGTWGEAFF.

The gene calls are TRBV14 and TRBJ2-7, with D unresolved. The CDR3 runs 16 residues. Trimming shortened V by 0 bases and J by 5 bases, and 17 bases separated the two germline ends. Germline assignment: CDR1 SGHDN and CDR2 FVKESK. CDR3 nucleotide sequence: TGTGCCAGCAGCCAAGAAAGGCAGTTAGTTGGGAACGAGCAGTACTTC. Its protein is CASSQERQLVGNEQYF.

This clonotype was seen a few times. The chain links TRBV6-6 to TRBJ1-6, with TRBD1 identical over 7 bases. There are 14 residues in the CDR3. Trimming cost V 6 bases and J 10 bases; bases outside gene matches: 9. Germline loops: CDR1 MNHNY, CDR2 SVGAGI (reference sequence). The CDR3 reads CASSRDREASPLHF. CDR3 DNA sequence: TGTGCCAGCAGCCGCGACAGGGAGGCGTCACCCCTCCACTTT.

There are a few counts of this clonotype. J is TRBJ2-5 and V is TRBV7-8; 8 bases fit TRBD2. The CDR3 is 15 residues long. The V segment lost 1 base and the J segment 2 bases; nucleotides outside the gene matches: 3. CDR1 is SGHVS and CDR2 is FQNEAQ in the germline V gene. The CDR3 region is CASSLVSSGQETQYF. The DNA of the CDR3 is TGTGCCAGCAGCTTAGTGTCTAGCGGGCAAGAGACCCAGTACTTC.

The table lists this clonotype with a few counts. CDR3 sequence (DNA): TGTGCCTGGAGTGTACGGGCCGAGACCCAGTACTTC. It encodes CAWSVRAETQYF. The V and J genes are TRBV30 and TRBJ2-5; D is unclear. V dropped 0 bases and J dropped 5 bases, with 7 bases sitting between them. The CDR3 spans 12 residues. Per the germline V gene, CDR1 is GTSNPN and CDR2 is SVGIG (reference sequence).

Points on this clonotype: A read error likely explains this, since a far larger clone differs by one base. The chain carries TRBV5-4 and TRBJ2-3; no firm D call. CDR1 is SGHNT, CDR2 YYREEE, per germline (reference sequence). V dropped 3 bases and J dropped 0 bases, with 8 bases sitting between them. The CDR3 spans 14 residues. CDR3 in DNA: TGTGCCAGCAGCTCGGGTCGAAGCACAGATACGCAGTATTTT. It codes for CASSSGRSTDTQYF.

The rearrangement uses TRBV19 and TRBJ1-1; D unclear. V lost 0 bases, J lost 1 base, and 18 bases lay in between. The CDR3 is 18 residues long. CDR1 is LNHDA, CDR2 SQIVND, per germline (reference sequence). This CDR3 is CASSIDADVPLGNTEAFF. DNA for the CDR3: TGTGCCAGTAGTATAGACGCCGACGTCCCCCTGGGGAACACTGAAGCTTTCTTT.